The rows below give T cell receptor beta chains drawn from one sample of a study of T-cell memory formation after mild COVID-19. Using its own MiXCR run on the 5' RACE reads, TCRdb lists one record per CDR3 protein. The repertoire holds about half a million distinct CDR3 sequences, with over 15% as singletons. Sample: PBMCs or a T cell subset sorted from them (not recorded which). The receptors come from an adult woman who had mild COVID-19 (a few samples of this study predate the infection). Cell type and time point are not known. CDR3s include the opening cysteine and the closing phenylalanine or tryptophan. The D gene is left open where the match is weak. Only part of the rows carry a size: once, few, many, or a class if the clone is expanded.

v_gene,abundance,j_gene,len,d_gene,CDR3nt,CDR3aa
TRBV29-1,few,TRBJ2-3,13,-,TGCAGCGTTGAAGCGAGGAGCACAGATACGCAGTATTTT,CSVEARSTDTQYF
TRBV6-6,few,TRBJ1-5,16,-,TGTGCCAGCAGTTACTCGAATGAAGGGGTGAATCAGCCCCAGCATTTT,CASSYSNEGVNQPQHF
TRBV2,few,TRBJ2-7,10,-,TGTGCCAGCAGGAACTACGAGCAGTACTTC,CASRNYEQYF
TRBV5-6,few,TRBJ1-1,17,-,TGTGCCAGCAGCTTGGAGGGTCAGGGCCTCATGAACACTGAAGCTTTCTTT,CASSLEGQGLMNTEAFF
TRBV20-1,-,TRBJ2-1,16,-,TGCAGTGCTAGAGATCCCCGGGCCCAAACCTACAATGAGCAGTTCTTC,CSARDPRAQTYNEQFF
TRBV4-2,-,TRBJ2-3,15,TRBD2,TGTGCCAGCAGCCAAGATGTGGGGACTAGGAGGGCGCAGTATTTT,CASSQDVGTRRAQYF
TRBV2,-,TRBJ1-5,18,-,TGTGCCAGCAGCGGACAACTACTTCGGACGGTCTCCAATCAGCCCCAGCATTTT,CASSGQLLRTVSNQPQHF
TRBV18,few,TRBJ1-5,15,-,TGTGCCAGCTCACCCGATGGTGGGGCTTTATGGCCCCAGCATTTT,CASSPDGGALWPQHF
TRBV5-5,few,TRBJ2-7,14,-,TGTGCCAGCAGCTGGTGGGGGGAAAGCTACGAGCAGTACTTC,CASSWWGESYEQYF
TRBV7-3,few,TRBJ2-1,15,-,TGTGCCAGCAGCCCCCGGGCGATCTCCTACAATGAGCAGTTCTTC,CASSPRAISYNEQFF
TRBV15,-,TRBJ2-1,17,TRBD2,TGTGCCACCAGCAGATTAGGTGGACTAGCGGACTACAATGAGCAGTTCTTC,CATSRLGGLADYNEQFF
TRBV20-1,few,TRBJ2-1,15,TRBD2,TGCAGTGCTACCAACCTAGCGGGAGTTTCTAATGAGCAGTTCTTC,CSATNLAGVSNEQFF
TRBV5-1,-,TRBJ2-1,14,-,TGCGCCAGCAGAGGGTGGGAGGCCTACAATGAGCAGTTCTTC,CASRGWEAYNEQFF
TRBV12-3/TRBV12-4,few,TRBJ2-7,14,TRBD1,TGTGCCAGCAGTCGGACAGGAAACTCCTACGAGCAGTACTTC,CASSRTGNSYEQYF
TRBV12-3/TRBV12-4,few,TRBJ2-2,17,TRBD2,TGTGCCAGCAGTTTTCCCAGGCGGGGGAAGAACACCGGGGAGCTGTTTTTT,CASSFPRRGKNTGELFF
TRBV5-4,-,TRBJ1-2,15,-,TGTGCCAGCAGCGCCCGGGACCGAGCTAACTATGGCTACACCTTC,CASSARDRANYGYTF
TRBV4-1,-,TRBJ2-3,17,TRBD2,TGCGCCAGCAGCCAGAGGGGACTAGCGGACCCCACAGATACGCAGTATTTT,CASSQRGLADPTDTQYF
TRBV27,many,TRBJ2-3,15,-,TGTGCCAGCAGTTTATCTCGGGGCTACACAGATACGCAGTATTTT,CASSLSRGYTDTQYF
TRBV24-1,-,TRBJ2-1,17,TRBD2,TGTGCCACCAGTGATGGCGGGTCTAGCGGGGGGGCTGATGAGCAGTTCTTC,CATSDGGSSGGADEQFF
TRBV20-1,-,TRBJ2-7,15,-,TGCAGTGCTCTAGCCAATATCCCTAGCTCCTACGAGCAGTACTTC,CSALANIPSSYEQYF
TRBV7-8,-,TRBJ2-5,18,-,TGTGCCAGCAGCTTAGCTATGGGGTCTGGGGGAATTGGAGAGACCCAGTACTTC,CASSLAMGSGGIGETQYF
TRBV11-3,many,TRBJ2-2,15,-,TGTGCCAGCAGCTTAACTCGGGGGAGGACCGGGGAGCTGTTTTTT,CASSLTRGRTGELFF
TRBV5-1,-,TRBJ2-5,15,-,TGCGCCAGCAGCTTGGCCGACGCTAGACAAGAGACCCAGTACTTC,CASSLADARQETQYF
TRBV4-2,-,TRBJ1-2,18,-,TGTGCCAGCAGCCAAGAAACCACCGGAACCCCGGGTATGGGTGGCTACACCTTC,CASSQETTGTPGMGGYTF
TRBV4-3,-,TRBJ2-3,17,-,TGCGCCAGCAGCCAAGATCAGGAACGGGAGCTAGGAGATACGCAGTATTTT,CASSQDQERELGDTQYF
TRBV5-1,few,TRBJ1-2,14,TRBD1,TGCGCCAGCAGAAGTACAGGGGGCAATTACGGCTACACCTTC,CASRSTGGNYGYTF
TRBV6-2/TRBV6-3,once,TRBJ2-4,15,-,TGTGCCAGCAGTTACTTGGGGGTAGCCAAAAACATTCAGTACTTC,CASSYLGVAKNIQYF
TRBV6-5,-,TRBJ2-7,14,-,TGTGCCAGCAGTTCATCCGGGCCGACCTACGAGCAGTACTTC,CASSSSGPTYEQYF
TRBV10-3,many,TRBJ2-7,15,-,TGTGCCACACTCCCTACGGGGGCCCTCTCCTACGAGCAGTACTTC,CATLPTGALSYEQYF
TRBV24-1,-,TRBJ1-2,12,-,TGTGCCACCGGGGAGGCTAACTATGGCTACACCTTC,CATGEANYGYTF
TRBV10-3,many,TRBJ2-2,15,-,TGTGCCATCAGTGAGAATAGCCTGAACACCGGGGAGCTGTTTTTT,CAISENSLNTGELFF
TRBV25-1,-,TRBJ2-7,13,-,TGTGCCAGCAGTGAACCCGCCGGCGGAGAGCAGTACTTC,CASSEPAGGEQYF
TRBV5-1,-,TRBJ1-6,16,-,TGCGCCAGCAGCGTACAATCCGCGGGACGGAATTCACCCCTCCACTTT,CASSVQSAGRNSPLHF
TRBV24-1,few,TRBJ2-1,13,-,TGTGCCACCAGTGATGGCCCTTACAATGAGCAGTTCTTC,CATSDGPYNEQFF
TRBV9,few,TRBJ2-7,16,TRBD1,TGTGCCAGCAGCCGGGACAGGGGTAGGCTCTGGGGTGAGCAGTACTTC,CASSRDRGRLWGEQYF
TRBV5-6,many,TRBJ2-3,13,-,TGTGCCAGCAGCTTGGGTAGCACAGATACGCAGTATTTT,CASSLGSTDTQYF
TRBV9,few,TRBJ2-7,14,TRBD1,TGTGCCAGCAGCGCCACGGGACAGGCTTACGAGCAGTACTTC,CASSATGQAYEQYF
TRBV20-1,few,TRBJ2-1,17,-,TGCAGTGCTAGAGATGACTTCAGGGTTCAGTCCTACAATGAGCAGTTCTTC,CSARDDFRVQSYNEQFF
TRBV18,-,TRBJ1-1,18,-,TGTGCAAGCTCACCATCAGGGACCTTCTCAACGGTGAACACTGAAGCTTTCTTT,CASSPSGTFSTVNTEAFF
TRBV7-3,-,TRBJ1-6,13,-,TGTGCCAGCTCCAGGGGAATTTTAGAGCCCCTCCACTTT,CASSRGILEPLHF
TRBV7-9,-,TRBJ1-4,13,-,TGTGCCAGCAGCTTCACAGTAGATGAAAAACTGTTTTTT,CASSFTVDEKLFF
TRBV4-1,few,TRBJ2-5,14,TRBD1,TGCGCCAGCAGCCAAGTGGGACAGCCCGCGGGCCAGTACTTC,CASSQVGQPAGQYF
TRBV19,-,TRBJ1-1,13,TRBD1,TGTGCCAGTACCTCGACAGGGTCCACTGAAGCTTTCTTT,CASTSTGSTEAFF
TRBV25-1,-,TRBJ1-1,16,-,TGTGCCAGCAGTGAACTGACTAAGCGGTCCCCCACTGAAGCTTTCTTT,CASSELTKRSPTEAFF
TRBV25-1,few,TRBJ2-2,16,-,TGTGCCAGCAGTGATTTCCAGGGAACGAACACCGGGGAGCTGTTTTTT,CASSDFQGTNTGELFF
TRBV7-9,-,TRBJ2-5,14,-,TGTGCCAGCAGCTTAGCGACGGGTAGGAAGACCCAGTACTTC,CASSLATGRKTQYF
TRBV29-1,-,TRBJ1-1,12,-,TGCAGCGTTGGGACCAGGGGCACTGAAGCTTTCTTT,CSVGTRGTEAFF
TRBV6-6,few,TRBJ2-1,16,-,TGTGCCACCCGGCCCCCCCTCTCGGCATCGCAGAATGAGCAGTTCTTC,CATRPPLSASQNEQFF
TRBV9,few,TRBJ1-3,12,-,TGTGCCAGCAGCGTCGATGGAAACACCATATATTTT,CASSVDGNTIYF
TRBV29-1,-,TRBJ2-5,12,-,TGCAGCGTTGGCTCAGGATCTGAGACCCAGTACTTC,CSVGSGSETQYF
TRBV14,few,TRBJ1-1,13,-,TGTGCCAGCAGCCAGGGCGTTCCTCCTGAAGCTTTCTTT,CASSQGVPPEAFF
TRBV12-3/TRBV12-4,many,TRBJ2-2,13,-,TGTGCCAGCAGCCAGCAAACCACCGGGGAGCTGTTTTTT,CASSQQTTGELFF
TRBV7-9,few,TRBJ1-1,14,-,TGTGCCAGCAGCTCTCTGACACCGAACACTGAAGCTTTCTTT,CASSSLTPNTEAFF